The rows below give T cell receptor beta chains drawn from one sample of a study of blood T cell repertoires in COVID-19. The data were produced by immunoSEQ multiplex PCR, yet TCRdb's version contains in-frame clones alone and is incomplete. The sample includes 150,000 to 200,000 clones, about 83% of them seen just once. Sequencing was carried out using PBMCs or T cells enriched from blood (not recorded which). Source of these receptors: a woman aged 25 to 39 who had been exposed to COVID-19. The CDR3 runs from the conserved cysteine through the conserved F or W. Fields, in order: V gene, CDR3 protein.

TRBV15 | CATSQGASGRLFF
TRBV7-3 | CASSLTSGVYNEQFF
TRBV16 | CASSSHRAVYEQYF
TRBV2 | CASSVRAGEKLFF
TRBV6-1 | CASSESGGRNQPQHF
TRBV9 | CASSENTGYEQYF
TRBV5-6 | CASTFLAALAKNIQYF
TRBV11-2 | CASSLGVQPPVYGYTF
TRBV5-1 | CASSPDRYNEKLFF
TRBV7-2 | CASSLTLRQGLGNTIYF
TRBV10-3 | CAISVGQGTYGYTF
TRBV9 | CASSEQGSYNSPLHF
TRBV7-9 | CASSPRDRYEQYF
TRBV7-9 | CASSLGGAYSPYGYTF
TRBV27 | CASSSAGADSPLHF
TRBV5-6 | CASSLDWALSSGNTIYF
TRBV4-1 | CASSQGLLPGTEAFF
TRBV5-1 | CASSFGRETDTQYF
TRBV6-5 | CASILTGGNTIYF
TRBV19 | CASSIPAGSTEAFF
TRBV11-2 | CAGQQGLGTEAFF
TRBV7-8 | CASSLAKPDTQYF
TRBV6-1 | CASSGSGGSSYNEQFF
TRBV10-1 | CASSAQGTEAFF
TRBV30 | CAWRPGYDGETQYF
TRBV9 | CASSGPGGKEAFF
TRBV6-2/TRBV6-3 | CASSYALTGGYEQYF
TRBV5-1 | CASRFGGEETQYF
TRBV12-3/TRBV12-4 | CASNERGQPQHF
TRBV7-2 | CASSFGYRGDYEQYF
TRBV6-6 | CASSPQLAVETQYF
TRBV6-2/TRBV6-3 | CASSYLAGELFF
TRBV15 | CATSRDPGLAGAAGGEQYF
TRBV2 | CASRGDSRGYGYTF
TRBV6-5 | CASSRDRGFSPLHF
TRBV9 | CASSTTLEGAEDYGYTF
TRBV6-6 | CASSRVPDRDFF
TRBV7-2 | CASSLFQGAEQYF
TRBV5-4 | CASSPDSYTDTQYF
TRBV4-1 | CASSHETRAGELFF
TRBV5-8 | CASSYVYLTGNHEQYF
TRBV4-1 | CASSQGDRVYGYTF
TRBV7-9 | CASSWDRYDEQFF
TRBV13 | CASTQLRDTHGNTIYF
TRBV5-6 | CASSATDRVNWNSNQPQHF
TRBV30 | CAWGRGGSTDTQYF
TRBV2 | CASSSTGITEAFF
TRBV7-2 | CASSLDLQSSYEQYF
TRBV2 | CASTIQGREKLFF
TRBV19 | CASKRGTGPTRAEAFF
TRBV7-9 | CASSPQDTQYF
TRBV4-1 | CASSPPGAGANQPQHF
TRBV4-3 | CASSPQNSLATNEKLFF
TRBV7-2 | CASSLEGNSPLHF
TRBV6-5 | CASSYSNRGPYNEQFF
TRBV3-1/TRBV3-2 | CASSQVSRNTEAFF
TRBV13 | CASRPTGEGTEAFF
TRBV2 | CASSASVGTGGEETQYF
TRBV11-2 | CASSLDGRGKETQYF